This passage covers 23 T cell receptor beta chains from one sample sequenced in a study of response to subunit inactivated influenza vaccine. Each CDR3 protein gets one entry after TCRdb re-called the RT-PCR reads with MiXCR. The repertoire holds about half a million distinct CDR3 sequences, with around 25% as singletons. The sequencing here drew on CD4+ T cells sorted from PBMCs, taken 5 days after vaccination. These receptors all stem from a man in his forties or fifties who received an inactivated influenza vaccine.

This chain connects TRBV12-2 to TRBJ2-3; the table's D call, TRBD2, has no DNA check behind it. TRBV12-2 corresponds to a pseudogene. CDR3 length: 17 amino acids. In DNA, the CDR3 is TGTGCAAGTCGTTTAGCGCGGACTAGGGGAATCACAGATACGCAGTATTTT. Its protein product is CASRLARTRGITDTQYF.

The CDR3 DNA reads as TGTGCCAGCAGTTCCCAGGGGGGGGCGGCAGATACGCAGTATTTT. Amino acid sequence: CASSSQGGAADTQYF. The genes are TRBV6-5 and TRBJ2-3; perhaps D is TRBD1 or TRBD2 (7 bases each). V gave up 4 bases and J gave up 4 bases, with 15 bases separating them. CDR1 and CDR2 (germline): MNHEY, SVGAGI. This CDR3 has 15 amino acids.

This clonotype was detected only a few times. The chain is built from TRBV12-3 or TRBV12-4 and TRBJ2-7, with a weak D call TRBD2 (5 bases). V shed 0 bases and J shed 0 bases, with 9 bases lying between them. The CDR3 covers 15 residues. In DNA, the CDR3 is TGTGCCAGCAGTTTAGCTCTAGGGAGCTCCTACGAGCAGTACTTC. Its translation is CASSLALGSSYEQYF.

This chain links TRBV5-1 with TRBJ2-5; D is possibly TRBD1 (7 bases). The V end lost 5 bases, the J end lost 2 bases, and 13 bases lay between the germline ends. Per the germline V gene, CDR1 is SGHRS and CDR2 is YFSETQ. This CDR3 contains 14 residues. The CDR3 coding sequence is TGCGCCAGCAGGGGCGGGACAGATCAAGAGACCCAGTACTTC. Its protein is CASRGGTDQETQYF.

CDR3 residues: CASSIVSGYEQFF. CDR3 sequence (DNA): TGTGCCAGTAGTATAGTTTCGGGGTATGAGCAGTTCTTC. The chain uses TRBV19 and TRBJ2-1; TRBD2 might be the D (5 bases). The CDR3 covers 13 residues. CDR1 and CDR2 from the germline V gene are LNHDA and SQIVND (reference sequence). With 1 base removed from V and 8 bases from J, the gap between germline ends came to 9 bases.

This chain links TRBV6-2 or TRBV6-3 with TRBJ2-1; 9 bases fit TRBD2. The J segment lost 9 bases and the V segment lost 7 bases, leaving 7 bases of the junction unmatched. This CDR3 region has 13 residues. In germline, CDR1 is MNHEY, CDR2 SVGEGT. CDR3 DNA sequence: TGTGCCAGCAACGCGGGAGGGCCTGGTGAGCAGTTCTTC. It yields the protein CASNAGGPGEQFF.

This clonotype has just a few counts. The rearrangement uses TRBV3-1 and TRBJ2-1; no definite D call. The length of the CDR3 is 14 residues. The germline V and J ends were trimmed by 3 bases and 4 bases, with 10 bases remaining between them. The germline V gene has CDR1 LGHDT and CDR2 YNNKEL (reference sequence). CDR3 coding DNA: TGTGCCAGCAGCCAGAGTTCGGTTTACAATGAGCAGTTCTTC. It specifies CASSQSSVYNEQFF.

The table lists this clonotype with a few counts. The J gene is TRBJ2-1, the V gene TRBV3-1; D is possibly TRBD2 (5 bases). V lost 2 bases and J lost 1, with 12 bases in between. In germline, CDR1 is LGHDT, CDR2 YNNKEL (reference sequence). This CDR3 contains 16 residues. In DNA form, the CDR3 reads TGTGCCAGCAGCCAACGTCTAGCAGGTTCCTACAATGAGCAGTTCTTC. The encoded protein is CASSQRLAGSYNEQFF.

The rearrangement joins TRBV28 to TRBJ2-7; tentatively, D is TRBD1 (7 bases). V lost 8 bases to trimming and J lost 9 bases, with 20 bases between them. Germline V gene lookup returns CDR1 MDHEN and CDR2 SYDVKM. The CDR3 sequence is 13 residues long. The CDR3 sequence is CASLAGGLERQYF. The CDR3 nucleotides read TGTGCCAGCCTGGCAGGGGGGCTGGAGCGGCAGTACTTC.

The rearrangement uses TRBV5-5 and TRBJ1-1, with TRBD1 as a possible D gene (5 bases). The CDR3 loop spans 15 amino acids. Germline CDR1 is SGHKS and CDR2 is YYEKEE (reference sequence). The ends were cut back, 4 bases at V and 1 base at J, with 14 bases in the middle. CDR3 sequence: CASSHPGTGNTEAFF. CDR3 DNA: TGTGCCAGCAGCCATCCAGGGACGGGGAACACTGAAGCTTTCTTT.

In its sample, this clonotype was seen a few times. V is TRBV12-3 or TRBV12-4 and J is TRBJ1-5, with D perhaps matching TRBD1 (5 bases). V lost 2 bases and J lost 6, with 20 bases in between. CDR3 length: 17 amino acids. In DNA form, the CDR3 reads TGTGCCAGCAGTTTAAGGTGGGGCCCGACGGCGGGTCAGCCCCAGCATTTT. Its protein product is CASSLRWGPTAGQPQHF.

The chain couples TRBV20-1 to TRBJ1-5; possible D gene TRBD1, 6 bases. V was shortened by 5 bases and J by 0 bases, with 17 bases between the two germline ends. The CDR3 contains 16 residues. Germline V gene lookup returns CDR1 DFQATT and CDR2 SNEGSKA (reference sequence). The CDR3 spells CSAFPGAPSSNQPQHF. In nucleotides, the CDR3 is TGCAGTGCTTTCCCAGGGGCTCCAAGTAGCAATCAGCCCCAGCATTTT.

This clonotype was counted only a few times. This rearrangement joins TRBV20-1 to TRBJ2-7, with TRBD1 matching over 8 bases. The germline CDR1 and CDR2 sequences are DFQATT and SNEGSKA (reference sequence). V trimming: 1 base; J trimming: 3 bases; junction bases outside the gene matches: 8. This CDR3 region has 15 residues. CDR3 residues: CSARGRQGTVYEQYF. The CDR3 bases are TGCAGTGCTAGAGGACGACAGGGGACCGTCTACGAGCAGTACTTC.

Written as DNA, the CDR3 is TGTGCCACCAGCAGAGATCACTGGTATACGCAGTATTTT. Translating gives CATSRDHWYTQYF. The chain uses TRBV15 and TRBJ2-3; D is unclear. Germline CDR1 reads LNHNV; CDR2 reads YYDKDF (reference sequence). With 0 bases removed from V and 7 bases from J, the gap between germline ends came to 8 bases. CDR3 size: 13 residues.

The V gene is TRBV12-3 or TRBV12-4, the J gene TRBJ2-1; 14 bases fit TRBD2. The V gene end was trimmed by 3 bases and the J gene end by 7 bases; junction bases not matched to a gene: 11. This CDR3 is 18 amino acids long. The CDR3 spells CASSLLTSGGGRGNEQFF. CDR3 bases: TGTGCCAGCAGTTTGTTGACTAGCGGGGGGGGAAGGGGGAATGAGCAGTTCTTC.

The chain employs TRBV6-1 and TRBJ2-3; 7 positions match TRBD1. From germline, CDR1 is MNHNS and CDR2 SASEGT. CDR3 length: 14 amino acids. Trimming took 1 base from V and 3 from J; bases not matched to a gene: 1. The CDR3 is CASSEDRGTDTQYF. For the CDR3, the DNA is TGTGCCAGCAGTGAAGACAGGGGAACAGATACGCAGTATTTT.

This rearrangement joins TRBV5-1 to TRBJ2-3; D perhaps matches TRBD2 (5 bases). V was trimmed by 6 bases and J by 2 bases, leaving 13 bases between them. The CDR3 length is 14 residues. CDR1 is SGHRS, CDR2 YFSETQ, per germline. The CDR3 reads CASTPRGPTDTQYF. In DNA, the CDR3 is TGCGCCAGCACACCACGGGGTCCCACAGATACGCAGTATTTT.

The chain carries TRBV15 and TRBJ2-4, with D possibly TRBD1 on 5 matching bases. There are 11 residues in the CDR3. Germline assignment: CDR1 LNHNV and CDR2 YYDKDF (reference sequence). The CDR3 loop reads CFYRSPNIQYF. CDR3 nucleotides: TGTTTTTACAGGAGCCCAAACATTCAGTACTTC.

The chain couples TRBV20-1 to TRBJ2-7; 15 bases align to TRBD2. Trimming took 5 bases from V and 5 from J; bases not matched to a gene: 7. The germline V gene has CDR1 DFQATT and CDR2 SNEGSKA (reference sequence). CDR3 length: 15 amino acids. The CDR3 nucleotides read TGCAGTGCTCAGGGGACTAGCGGGAGGTACAACGAGCAGTACTTC. It specifies CSAQGTSGRYNEQYF.

V is TRBV7-2 and J is TRBJ2-1, with D perhaps given as TRBD1 or TRBD2 (5 bases each). This CDR3 region has 16 residues. Trimming removed 5 bases at V and 6 bases at J, with 20 bases between. The V gene's germline CDR1 is SGHTA and CDR2 FQGNSA. The CDR3 coding sequence is TGTGCCAGCAGCCGGGCCGGGACGCTCGACGCCAATGAGCAGTTCTTC. This sequence encodes CASSRAGTLDANEQFF.

The V call is TRBV20-1, the J call TRBJ2-5; D is possibly TRBD1 (5 bases). V gave up 6 bases and J gave up 2 bases, with 10 bases separating them. Germline CDR1 DFQATT, CDR2 SNEGSKA (reference sequence). This CDR3 has 12 amino acids. The CDR3 reads CSAGPGQETQYF. The CDR3 DNA follows: TGCAGTGCAGGGCCAGGGCAAGAGACCCAGTACTTC.

This clonotype showed up just a few times. This chain uses TRBV20-1 with TRBJ2-1, with 9 bases fitting TRBD1. The CDR3 has 17 residues. Germline CDR1 reads DFQATT; CDR2 reads SNEGSKA (reference sequence). The trim removed 2 bases at V and 7 bases at J, leaving 15 bases unmatched. CDR3 sequence: CSARYSRGQGTANEQFF. The DNA for the CDR3 is TGCAGTGCTAGATACTCGCGTGGACAGGGGACAGCTAATGAGCAGTTCTTC.

This clonotype has ten or more counts. The chain is built from TRBV12-3 or TRBV12-4 and TRBJ1-2, with D tentatively TRBD1 (6 bases). The ends were cut back, 6 bases at V and 5 bases at J, with 16 bases in the middle. CDR3 length: 14 residues. Here the CDR3 DNA reads TGTGCCAGCAGCGGGACATCCTGGGGGTATGGCTACACCTTC. It codes for CASSGTSWGYGYTF.